This T cell receptor (beta chain) was retrieved from a study of technical replicates of blood from several donors. Germline V gene sequence: CDR1 SGHNT, CDR2 YENEEA. CDR3 size: 16 residues. The V segment lost 3 bases and the J segment 2 bases; nucleotides outside the gene matches: 5. Here immunoSEQ multiplex PCR was the method, and the copy in TCRdb shows in-frame clones only, minus some. The repertoire includes 76,000 or so clones, 91% of them detected once, and less than 0.3% sits in the top ten. This chain joins TRBV11-3 and TRBJ2-2, with 8 bases that match TRBD2. This receptor was obtained from a human donor in good health. Source material: T cells isolated from PBMCs. The CDR3 DNA is TGTGCCAGCAGCTTCCCCGGGGGGGCTAACACCGGGGAGCTGTTTTTT. Translating gives CASSFPGGANTGELFF.